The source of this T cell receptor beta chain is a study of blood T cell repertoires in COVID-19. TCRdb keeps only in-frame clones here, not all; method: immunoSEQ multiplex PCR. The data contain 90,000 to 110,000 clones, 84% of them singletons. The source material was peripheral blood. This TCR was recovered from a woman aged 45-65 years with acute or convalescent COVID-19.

CDR3 amino acids: CSVSHGDRGGEKLFF. CDR3 coding DNA: TGCAGCGTCTCGCACGGGGACAGGGGTGGGGAAAAACTGTTTTTT. V is TRBV29-1 and J is TRBJ1-4, with TRBD1 matching over 10 bases. V shed 6 bases and J 8 bases; nucleotides not matched to a gene: 12. The CDR3 is 15 residues long. The V gene's germline CDR1 is SQVTM and CDR2 ANQGSEA.